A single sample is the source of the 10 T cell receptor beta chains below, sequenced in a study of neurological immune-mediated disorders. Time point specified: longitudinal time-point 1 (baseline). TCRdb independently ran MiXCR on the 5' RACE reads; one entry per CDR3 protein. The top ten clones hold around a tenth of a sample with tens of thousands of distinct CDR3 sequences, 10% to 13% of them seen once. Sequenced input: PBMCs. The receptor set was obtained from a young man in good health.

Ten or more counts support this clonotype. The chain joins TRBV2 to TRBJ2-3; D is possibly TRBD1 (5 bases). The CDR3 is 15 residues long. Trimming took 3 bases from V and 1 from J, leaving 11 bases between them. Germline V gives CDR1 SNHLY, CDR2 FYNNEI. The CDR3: CASSDQGMGTDTQYF. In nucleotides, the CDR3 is TGTGCCAGCAGTGATCAGGGAATGGGCACAGATACGCAGTATTTT. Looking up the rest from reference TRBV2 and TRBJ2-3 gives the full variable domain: EPEVTQTPSHQVTQMGQEVILRCVPISNHLYFYWYRQILGQKVEFLVSFYNNEISEKSEIFDDQFSVERPDGSNFTLKIRSTKLEDSAMYFCASSDQGMGTDTQYFGPGTRLTVL.

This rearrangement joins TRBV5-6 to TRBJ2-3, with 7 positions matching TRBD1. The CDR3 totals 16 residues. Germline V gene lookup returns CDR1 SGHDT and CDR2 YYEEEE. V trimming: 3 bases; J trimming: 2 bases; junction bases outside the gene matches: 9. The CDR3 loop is CASSWGSGTVTDTQYF. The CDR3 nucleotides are TGTGCCAGCAGCTGGGGCTCGGGGACAGTCACAGATACGCAGTATTTT. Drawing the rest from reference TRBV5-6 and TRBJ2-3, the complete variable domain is DAGVTQSPTHLIKTRGQQVTLRCSPKSGHDTVSWYQQALGQGPQFIFQYYEEEERQRGNFPDRFSGHQFPNYSSELNVNALLLGDSALYLCASSWGSGTVTDTQYFGPGTRLTVL.

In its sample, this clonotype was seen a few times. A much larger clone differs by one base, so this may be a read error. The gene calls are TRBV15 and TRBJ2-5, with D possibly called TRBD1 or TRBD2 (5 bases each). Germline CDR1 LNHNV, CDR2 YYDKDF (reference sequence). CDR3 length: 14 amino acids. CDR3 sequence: CATSIQGPWETRYF. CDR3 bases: TGTGCCACCAGCATTCAGGGACCATGGGAGACCCGGTACTTC.

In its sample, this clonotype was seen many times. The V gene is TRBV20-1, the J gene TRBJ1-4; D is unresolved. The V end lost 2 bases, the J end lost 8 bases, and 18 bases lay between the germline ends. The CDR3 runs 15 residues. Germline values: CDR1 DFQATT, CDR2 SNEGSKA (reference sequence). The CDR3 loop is CSARPLAGFSEKLFF. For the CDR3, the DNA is TGCAGTGCTAGACCCCTGGCGGGGTTCTCCGAAAAACTGTTTTTT.

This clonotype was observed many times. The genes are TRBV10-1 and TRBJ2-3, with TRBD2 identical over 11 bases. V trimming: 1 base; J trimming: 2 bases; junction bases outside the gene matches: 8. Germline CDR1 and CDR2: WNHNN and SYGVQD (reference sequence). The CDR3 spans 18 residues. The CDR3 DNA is TGCGCCAGCAGTGAGTTCGGGAGGACTAGCGGGTTCACAGATACGCAGTATTTT. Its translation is CASSEFGRTSGFTDTQYF.

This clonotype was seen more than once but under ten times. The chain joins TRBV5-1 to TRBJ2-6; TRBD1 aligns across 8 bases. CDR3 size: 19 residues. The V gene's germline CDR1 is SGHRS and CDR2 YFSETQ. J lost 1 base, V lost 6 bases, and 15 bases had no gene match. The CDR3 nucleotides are TGCGCCAGCACCCTTAAAACCGGGACAGGACATTCTGGGGCCAACGTCCTGACTTTC. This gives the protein CASTLKTGTGHSGANVLTF.

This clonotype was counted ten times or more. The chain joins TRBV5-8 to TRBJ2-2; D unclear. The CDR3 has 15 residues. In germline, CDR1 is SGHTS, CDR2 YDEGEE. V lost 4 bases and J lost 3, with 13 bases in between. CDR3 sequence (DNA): TGTGCCAGCAGCCACAGCCCCGGTTACACCGGGGAGCTGTTTTTT. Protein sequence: CASSHSPGYTGELFF.

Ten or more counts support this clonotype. This CDR3 is CSARVPGGQETQYF. The CDR3, as DNA: TGCAGTGCTAGAGTCCCCGGAGGTCAAGAGACCCAGTACTTC. V usage is TRBV20-1 and J usage is TRBJ2-5, with D tentatively TRBD2 (5 bases). CDR3 length equals 14 residues. In germline, CDR1 is DFQATT, CDR2 SNEGSKA (reference sequence). Trimming stripped 1 base from V and 2 bases from J, with 11 bases between.

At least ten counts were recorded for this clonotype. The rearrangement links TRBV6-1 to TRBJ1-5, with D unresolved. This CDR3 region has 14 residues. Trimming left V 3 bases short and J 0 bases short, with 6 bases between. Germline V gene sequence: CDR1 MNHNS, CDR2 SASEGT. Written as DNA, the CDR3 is TGTGCCAGCAGTGACGGCTATAGCAATCAGCCCCAGCATTTT. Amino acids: CASSDGYSNQPQHF.

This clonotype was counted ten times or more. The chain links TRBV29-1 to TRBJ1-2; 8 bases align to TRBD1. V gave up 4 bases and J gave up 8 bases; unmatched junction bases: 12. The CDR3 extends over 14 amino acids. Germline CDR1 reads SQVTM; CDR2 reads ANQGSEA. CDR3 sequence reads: CSVGTAATGDGYTF. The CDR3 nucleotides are TGCAGCGTTGGGACCGCGGCGACAGGGGACGGCTACACCTTC.